Included here is one T cell receptor (beta chain) sequence, with context. This sample is drawn from a study of beta chain features in type 1 diabetes. Study-wide background: All samples combined gave around 100,000,000 sorted cells for examination.

V lost 5 bases to trimming and J lost 8 bases, with 11 bases between them. Looked up from germline, CDR1 is SGHTA and CDR2 is FQGNSA. The CDR3 extends over 12 amino acids. As every portion of the isolated RNA was reverse transcribed, the sequencing read expressed TCRB transcripts. Data came from immunoSEQ multiplex PCR; TCRdb stores just in-frame clones and leaves some out. The sample includes under 450,000 clones, approximately 15% of them seen just once. Specimen: naive CD4+ T cells from blood. V is TRBV7-2 and J is TRBJ2-3; D assignment may be TRBD1 or TRBD2 (5 bases each). The TCR sequence derives from a man aged 25-45 years in good health. CDR3 sequence reads: CASSEYGATQYF. CDR3 nucleotide sequence: TGTGCCAGCAGCGAGTACGGGGCTACGCAGTATTTT.